The clone carrying this TCR beta chain was seen once. The sample belongs to a study of blood T cell repertoires in COVID-19. Generated by immunoSEQ multiplex PCR, the TCRdb table keeps only in-frame clones and is missing some. The data show around 100,000 clones, almost 90% seen once. The receptor was derived from a human donor in a cohort sampled during active COVID-19. Sequencing was performed on peripheral blood.

The CDR3 loop reads CASSLYGSRDEQYF. CDR3 nucleotide sequence: TGTGCCAGCAGCTTATACGGGAGTAGGGACGAGCAGTACTTC. The rearrangement links TRBV7-2 to TRBJ2-7; D might be TRBD2 (6 bases). The CDR3 spans 14 residues. Trimming left V 2 bases short and J 5 bases short, with 13 bases between. CDR1 and CDR2 from the germline V gene are SGHTA and FQGNSA. Full variable domain (outside the CDR3, taken from reference TRBV7-2 and TRBJ2-7): GAGVSQSPSNKVTEKGKDVELRCDPISGHTALYWYRQSLGQGLEFLIYFQGNSAPDKSGLPSDRFSAERTGGSVSTLTIQRTQQEDSAVYLCASSLYGSRDEQYFGPGTRLTVT.